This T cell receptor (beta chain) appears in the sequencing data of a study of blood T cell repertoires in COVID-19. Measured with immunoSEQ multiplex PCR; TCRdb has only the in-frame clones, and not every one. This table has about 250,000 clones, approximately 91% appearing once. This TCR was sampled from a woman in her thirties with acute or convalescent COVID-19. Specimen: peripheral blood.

In DNA form, the CDR3 reads TGTGCCAGCTCACCTAAGACACGAACCGCACTCACAGATACGCAGTATTTT. This codes for CASSPKTRTALTDTQYF. V gene TRBV18 combines with J gene TRBJ2-3; D gene uncertain. The germline gives CDR1 KGHSH, CDR2 LQKENI. Trimming took off 3 bases at V and 2 bases at J, with 18 bases between the two ends. The CDR3 extends over 17 amino acids.